A selection of T cell receptor beta chains follows, all from one sample in a study of T cell repertoires and HLA-DP antigens. Using immunoSEQ multiplex PCR, the repertoire was profiled, and TCRdb retains in-frame clones only, with some absent. The sample consists of some 110,000 clones, nearly 95% of them appearing once. For these receptors, no antigen is known. Sequenced: CD4+ T cells from PBMCs. The receptors shown here come from a young woman in good health and CMV-seronegative. Both conserved end residues are part of each CDR3. The D gene is left open where the match is weak. The size field is filled for only some rows; it gives once, few, many or a size class.

D gene,J gene,CDR3 length,V gene,clone size,CDR3 protein,CDR3 DNA
-,TRBJ1-2,14,TRBV11-2,-,CASSPRVSDYGYTF,TGTGCCAGCAGCCCAAGGGTGTCGGACTATGGCTACACCTTC
-,TRBJ2-7,14,TRBV5-5,-,CASSLRQATYEQYF,TGTGCCAGCAGCTTGAGGCAGGCCACCTACGAGCAGTACTTC
-,TRBJ1-2,13,TRBV19,-,CASSIEVPYGYTF,TGTGCCAGTAGTATAGAGGTCCCCTATGGCTACACCTTC
TRBD1,TRBJ1-5,15,TRBV4-1,-,CASSQPTGRHQPQHF,TGCGCCAGCAGCCAACCGACAGGGAGGCATCAGCCCCAGCATTTT
TRBD2,TRBJ2-3,17,TRBV28,-,CASSLGRGGSPGDTQYF,TGTGCCAGCAGTCTGGGTCGGGGGGGTTCCCCGGGAGATACGCAGTATTTT
-,TRBJ2-2,11,TRBV6-6,once,CASTYTGELFF,TGTGCCAGCACTTATACCGGGGAGCTGTTTTTT
-,TRBJ2-7,14,TRBV9,-,CASSVAPRGYEQYF,TGTGCCAGCAGCGTAGCCCCGAGGGGGTACGAGCAGTACTTC
-,TRBJ1-1,13,TRBV5-6,-,CASSLLTNTEAFF,TGTGCCAGCAGCTTGTTAACGAACACTGAAGCTTTCTTT
-,TRBJ2-5,12,TRBV6-5,-,CASSWSRETQYF,TGTGCCAGCAGTTGGTCCCGAGAGACCCAGTACTTC
-,TRBJ2-6,16,TRBV9,-,CASSAHRAPGANVLTF,TGTGCCAGCAGCGCCCACAGGGCCCCTGGGGCCAACGTCCTGACTTTC
TRBD2,TRBJ2-5,15,TRBV18,-,CASSEALAGSVTQYF,TGTGCCAGCTCAGAAGCCCTAGCGGGGTCGGTGACCCAGTACTTC
TRBD1,TRBJ1-6,17,TRBV11-2,-,CASRTYNRGSYNSPLHF,TGTGCCAGCAGGACATACAACAGGGGTTCCTATAATTCACCCCTCCACTTT
-,TRBJ2-2,15,TRBV18,-,CASSPWDPNTGELFF,TGTGCCAGCTCACCATGGGACCCAAACACCGGGGAGCTGTTTTTT
-,TRBJ2-2,13,TRBV7-6,-,CASGSDPTGELFF,TGTGCCAGCGGGAGCGACCCCACCGGGGAGCTGTTTTTT
-,TRBJ1-5,15,TRBV7-9,few,CASSPQAGDNQPQHF,TGTGCCAGCAGCCCACAGGCTGGGGATAATCAGCCCCAGCATTTT
TRBD1,TRBJ1-5,15,TRBV28,-,CASTNIRDRGQPQHF,TGTGCCAGCACCAACATACGGGACAGGGGCCAGCCCCAGCATTTT
-,TRBJ1-4,14,TRBV5-1,-,CASSLEGVREKLFF,TGCGCCAGCAGCTTGGAGGGGGTGCGGGAAAAACTGTTTTTT
-,TRBJ2-1,13,TRBV19,-,CASSIDAFLEQFF,TGTGCCAGTAGTATAGACGCTTTTTTAGAGCAGTTCTTC
-,TRBJ1-2,14,TRBV7-2,-,CASSVGRRGYGYTF,TGTGCCAGCAGCGTCGGACGGAGGGGCTATGGCTACACCTTC
TRBD1,TRBJ2-1,15,TRBV9,-,CASSDTGGSYNEQFF,TGTGCCAGCAGCGATACAGGGGGCTCCTACAATGAGCAGTTCTTC
TRBD1,TRBJ1-5,14,TRBV19,-,CASSPGDRGQPQHF,TGTGCCAGTAGTCCAGGGGACAGGGGTCAGCCCCAGCATTTT
-,TRBJ2-3,14,TRBV7-3,-,CASSQDGSTDTQYF,TGTGCCAGCAGCCAGGACGGTAGCACAGATACGCAGTATTTT
TRBD1,TRBJ1-6,15,TRBV11-2,-,CASSRGQGAYSPLHF,TGTGCCAGCAGCAGGGGACAGGGGGCTTATTCACCCCTCCACTTT
TRBD1,TRBJ1-2,14,TRBV28,-,CASSSWRQGDGYTF,TGTGCCAGCAGCTCCTGGAGACAGGGGGATGGCTACACCTTC
-,TRBJ2-7,12,TRBV19,-,CASSGQAYEQYF,TGTGCCAGTAGCGGACAAGCCTACGAGCAGTACTTC
-,TRBJ2-2,16,TRBV10-3,-,CAISELEGRGTGELFF,TGTGCCATCAGTGAGTTGGAGGGGCGCGGCACCGGGGAGCTGTTTTTT
-,TRBJ1-1,15,TRBV10-3,-,CAISESGNRDTEAFF,TGTGCCATCAGTGAGTCAGGAAACAGGGACACTGAAGCTTTCTTT
TRBD1,TRBJ1-5,15,TRBV29-1,-,CSVSTGTGGGQPQHF,TGCAGCGTCTCTACCGGGACAGGGGGGGGTCAGCCCCAGCATTTT
-,TRBJ2-1,15,TRBV5-1,-,CASSFGDSSYNEQFF,TGCGCCAGCAGCTTCGGGGATAGCTCCTACAATGAGCAGTTCTTC
-,TRBJ2-1,16,TRBV18,-,CASSPTRGSSYNEQFF,TGTGCCAGCTCCCCTACAAGGGGGTCCTCCTACAATGAGCAGTTCTTC
-,TRBJ1-3,10,TRBV6-6,few,CASRGNTIYF,TGTGCCAGCCGGGGGAACACCATATATTTT
TRBD2,TRBJ2-7,14,TRBV10-3,-,CAIRGGVLSYEQYF,TGTGCCATCCGTGGGGGGGTCCTCTCCTACGAGCAGTACTTC
-,TRBJ1-6,14,TRBV7-2,-,CASTTGFYNSPLHF,TGTGCCAGCACCACAGGTTTCTATAATTCACCCCTCCACTTT
TRBD2,TRBJ2-5,14,TRBV14,-,CASSPAGGEETQYF,TGTGCCAGCAGCCCAGCGGGGGGGGAGGAGACCCAGTACTTC
TRBD1,TRBJ1-5,15,TRBV2,-,CASSSGTGGIQPQHF,TGTGCCAGCAGCAGTGGGACAGGGGGCATCCAGCCCCAGCATTTT
-,TRBJ1-3,15,TRBV7-2,-,CASSSGLLSGNTIYF,TGTGCCAGCAGCTCGGGACTGCTCTCTGGAAACACCATATATTTT
-,TRBJ1-5,13,TRBV7-9,once,CATGDYGNQPQHF,TGTGCCACTGGGGACTATGGCAATCAGCCCCAGCATTTT
-,TRBJ2-2,15,TRBV5-6,-,CASSLDREDTGELFF,TGTGCCAGCAGCTTGGACAGGGAGGACACCGGGGAGCTGTTTTTT
-,TRBJ1-2,18,TRBV7-9,-,CASSLGGRPTTEGYGYTF,TGTGCCAGCAGCTTAGGCGGACGACCAACTACAGAGGGCTATGGCTACACCTTC
TRBD1,TRBJ1-4,16,TRBV5-1,once,CASSLAGDRGNEKLFF,TGCGCCAGCAGCTTGGCAGGGGACAGGGGTAATGAAAAACTGTTTTTT
-,TRBJ1-2,14,TRBV27,-,CASSLKPSNYGYTF,TGTGCCAGCAGTTTAAAGCCTAGTAACTATGGCTACACCTTC
TRBD1,TRBJ2-1,14,TRBV9,-,CASSVSERQGTQFF,TGTGCCAGCAGCGTGTCGGAGAGACAGGGGACGCAGTTCTTC
-,TRBJ1-5,16,TRBV7-5,-,CARSPSGTGTGQPQHF,TGTGCCAGAAGCCCCTCGGGTACAGGCACCGGTCAGCCCCAGCATTTT
TRBD2,TRBJ2-1,17,TRBV25-1,-,CASSGNGGGLSYNEQFF,TGTGCCAGCAGTGGCAACGGGGGGGGCCTCTCCTACAATGAGCAGTTCTTC
-,TRBJ2-7,16,TRBV7-2,-,CASSLALAPAPYEQYF,TGTGCCAGCAGCTTAGCTCTAGCGCCGGCCCCCTACGAGCAGTACTTC
-,TRBJ1-6,14,TRBV7-9,-,CASSLTPLESPLHF,TGTGCCAGCAGCTTAACGCCCTTAGAGTCACCCCTCCACTTT
TRBD1,TRBJ1-1,14,TRBV18,-,CASSPIRQGAEAFF,TGTGCCAGCTCACCAATCCGGCAGGGGGCTGAAGCTTTCTTT